A single sample gave rise to the 25 T cell receptor beta chains below, sequenced in a study of blood T cell repertoires in COVID-19. The data were produced by immunoSEQ multiplex PCR, yet TCRdb's version contains in-frame clones alone and is incomplete. The table shows 250,000 or so clones, with 84% occurring only once. Sequenced sample: peripheral blood. The receptors were sampled from a woman aged 40 to 55 who had recovered from COVID-19.

This clone was seen a single time. The rearrangement uses TRBV5-1 and TRBJ2-5, with TRBD1 matching 9 bases. Germline V gene lookup returns CDR1 SGHRS and CDR2 YFSETQ. The CDR3 has 16 amino acids. Trimming took 0 bases from V and 5 from J; bases not matched to a gene: 8. The chain's CDR3 is CASSLGGQGSEETQYF. In DNA form, the CDR3 reads TGCGCCAGCAGCTTGGGTGGACAGGGGTCCGAGGAGACCCAGTACTTC.

A single count supports this clone. The V call is TRBV6-5, the J call TRBJ2-7; tentative D call: TRBD1 (6 bases). This CDR3 spans 15 amino acids. Germline CDR1 and CDR2: MNHEY and SVGAGI. V lost 7 bases, J lost 0 bases, and 16 bases lay in between. The CDR3 nucleotides read TGTGCCAGCATACCGGACAGTGGTCGCTCCTACGAGCAGTACTTC. It yields the protein CASIPDSGRSYEQYF.

This chain links TRBV6-6 with TRBJ2-3, with a tentative D call TRBD1 (6 bases). Trimming stripped 4 bases from V and 5 bases from J, with 7 bases between. This CDR3 region has 12 residues. The germline V gene has CDR1 MNHNY and CDR2 SVGAGI (reference sequence). CDR3 nucleotides: TGTGCCAGCAGTTCCAGGGGAGATACGCAGTATTTT. Its protein is CASSSRGDTQYF.

This rearrangement joins TRBV5-1 to TRBJ2-1, with 10 bases fitting TRBD2. The germline V gene encodes CDR1 SGHRS and CDR2 YFSETQ. The CDR3 length is 14 residues. V shed 4 bases, J shed 10 bases, and the junction held 8 bases outside the gene matches. CDR3 sequence (DNA): TGCGCCAGCAGCGGGCTAGCGGGGGCCGGGGAGCAGTTCTTC. Amino acids: CASSGLAGAGEQFF.

This chain links TRBV5-6 with TRBJ1-3; 8 bases are a match to TRBD1. The CDR3 covers 15 residues. Germline assignment: CDR1 SGHDT and CDR2 YYEEEE. Trimming at V came to 2 bases and at J to 4 bases, leaving 5 bases not matched to a gene. The CDR3 region is CASSFQGAKGNTIYF. The DNA of the CDR3 is TGTGCCAGCAGCTTTCAGGGGGCGAAGGGAAACACCATATATTTT.

The chain recombines TRBV5-6 with TRBJ1-1; D may be TRBD1 (5 bases). There are 15 residues in the CDR3. Trimming pared 1 base from V and 1 base from J, leaving 11 bases between. From germline, CDR1 is SGHDT and CDR2 YYEEEE. Written as DNA, the CDR3 is TGTGCCAGCAGCTTGCAAGGGGCAGGGAACACTGAAGCTTTCTTT. This translates into CASSLQGAGNTEAFF.

J is TRBJ1-4 and V is TRBV4-1; D gene unclear. Germline CDR1 is MGHRA and CDR2 is YSYEKL. The CDR3 length is 14 residues. With 0 bases removed from V and 5 bases from J, the gap between germline ends came to 7 bases. CDR3 sequence (DNA): TGCGCCAGCAGCCAAGATCACCGGAATGAAAAACTGTTTTTT. Translating it yields CASSQDHRNEKLFF.

This chain connects TRBV29-1 to TRBJ2-5; D call uncertain. The germline CDR1 and CDR2 sequences are SQVTM and ANQGSEA. CDR3 length: 15 amino acids. With 1 base removed from V and 1 base from J, the gap between germline ends came to 13 bases. CDR3 coding DNA: TGCAGCGTTGAAGTAGGTATTAGCTCCCAAGAGACCCAGTACTTC. Its translation is CSVEVGISSQETQYF.

This chain uses TRBV7-9 with TRBJ1-1, with D unresolved. V lost 4 bases and J lost 4, with 13 bases in between. The CDR3 extends over 14 amino acids. CDR1 and CDR2 from the germline V gene are SEHNR and FQNEAQ (reference sequence). The CDR3 reads CASSWSRSGTEAFF. In DNA form, the CDR3 reads TGTGCCAGCAGCTGGTCGAGGTCTGGCACTGAAGCTTTCTTT.

The chain carries TRBV7-9 and TRBJ2-5; TRBD1 agrees at 7 bases. V dropped 6 bases and J dropped 5; count of bases not matched to a gene: 9. Germline CDR1 SEHNR, CDR2 FQNEAQ (reference sequence). CDR3 length: 14 amino acids. CDR3 loop: CASSLIGGAETQYF. CDR3 DNA: TGTGCCAGCAGTCTCATAGGGGGCGCGGAGACCCAGTACTTC. The full variable domain, with the rest looked up from reference TRBV7-9 and TRBJ2-5, is DTGVSQNPRHKITKRGQNVTFRCDPISEHNRLYWYRQTLGQGPEFLTYFQNEAQLEKSRLLSDRFSAERPKGSFSTLEIQRTEQGDSAMYLCASSLIGGAETQYFGPGTRLLVL.

The genes are TRBV5-8 and TRBJ1-5; maybe TRBD1 (6 bases). Germline V lookup: CDR1 SGHTS, CDR2 YDEGEE. Trimming removed 4 bases from V and 2 bases from J, with 10 bases in between. The CDR3 is made up of 14 amino acids. This chain's CDR3 is CASSDRTGNQPQHF. CDR3 nucleotides: TGTGCCAGCAGCGATAGGACAGGCAATCAGCCCCAGCATTTT.

This sequence joins TRBV30 and TRBJ2-2; the match to TRBD1 covers 7 bases. Losses at the gene ends were 3 bases for V and 3 bases for J; bases not matched to a gene: 4. The CDR3 length is 14 residues. Germline V gene sequence: CDR1 GTSNPN, CDR2 SVGIG (reference sequence). The CDR3 nucleotides are TGTGCCTGGAGCAGGGGGTGGGACACCGGGGAGCTGTTTTTT. It specifies CAWSRGWDTGELFF.

The gene calls are TRBV5-4 and TRBJ2-7; D call uncertain. V was cut by 0 bases and J by 3 bases, with 7 bases left in between. The CDR3 covers 13 residues. CDR1 is SGHNT and CDR2 is YYREEE in the germline V gene (reference sequence). The CDR3 loop is CASSLDTRYEQYF. Written as DNA, the CDR3 is TGTGCCAGCAGCTTGGACACCCGCTACGAGCAGTACTTC.

This chain connects TRBV2 to TRBJ2-4; D is uncertain. With 4 bases removed from V and 2 bases from J, the gap between germline ends came to 6 bases. The germline V gene has CDR1 SNHLY and CDR2 FYNNEI. This CDR3 is 13 amino acids long. The CDR3 bases are TGTGCCAGCAGTGTTGGGCCCAAAAACATTCAGTACTTC. As protein: CASSVGPKNIQYF.

The chain uses TRBV5-6 and TRBJ1-2, with 7 bases aligning to TRBD1. This CDR3 contains 15 residues. V lost 4 bases and J lost 2; bases outside the gene matches: 8. Per the germline V gene, CDR1 is SGHDT and CDR2 is YYEEEE. The CDR3 is CASSGWDSDNYGYTF. The CDR3 DNA reads as TGTGCCAGCAGCGGCTGGGACAGCGACAACTATGGCTACACCTTC.

The J gene is TRBJ2-5, the V gene TRBV5-4, with 13 bases aligning to TRBD2. The CDR3 is 17 amino acids. Losses at the gene ends were 4 bases for V and 3 bases for J; bases not matched to a gene: 9. The germline CDR1 and CDR2 sequences are SGHNT and YYREEE (reference sequence). The CDR3 spells CASSRTSGGRVEETQYF. The CDR3 bases are TGTGCCAGCAGCCGGACTAGCGGGGGAAGGGTTGAAGAGACCCAGTACTTC. The variable domain in full, with the rest retrieved from reference TRBV5-4 and TRBJ2-5, is ETGVTQSPTHLIKTRGQQVTLRCSSQSGHNTVSWYQQALGQGPQFIFQYYREEENGRGNFPPRFSGLQFPNYSSELNVNALELDDSALYLCASSRTSGGRVEETQYFGPGTRLLVL.

The chain combines TRBV30 with TRBJ1-3; D is possibly TRBD1 (6 bases). The CDR3 is 13 residues long. Per the germline V gene, CDR1 is GTSNPN and CDR2 is SVGIG (reference sequence). V shed 4 bases and J shed 4 bases, with 11 bases lying between them. This chain's CDR3 is CAWNRVPGNTIYF. Written as DNA, the CDR3 is TGTGCCTGGAACAGGGTCCCCGGAAACACCATATATTTT.

The rearrangement joins TRBV12-3 or TRBV12-4 to TRBJ2-3; D unresolved. The CDR3 sequence is 13 residues long. Deletions cut 3 bases from V and 2 bases from J, with 6 bases between. CDR3 in amino acids: CASSLENTDTQYF. Here the CDR3 DNA reads TGTGCCAGCAGTTTGGAGAACACAGATACGCAGTATTTT.

The chain recombines TRBV6-4 with TRBJ1-1; D unclear. Trimming cost V 0 bases and J 1 base, with 9 bases left between them. This CDR3 has 15 amino acids. Germline CDR1 and CDR2: MRHNA and SNTAGT. The CDR3: CASSDSIPRNTEAFF. Written as DNA, the CDR3 is TGTGCCAGCAGTGACTCGATTCCGAGGAACACTGAAGCTTTCTTT.

The chain joins TRBV3-1 (or the pseudogene TRBV3-2) to TRBJ1-1; 8 bases map to TRBD1. J gave up 6 bases and V 0 bases, and 6 bases lay outside the gene matches. Germline lookup yields CDR1 LGHDT and CDR2 YNNKEL (reference sequence). CDR3 size: 15 residues. The CDR3 coding sequence is TGTGCCAGCAGCCAAGAGACAGGGGCTGGGGCTGAAGCTTTCTTT. Translated, it gives CASSQETGAGAEAFF.

The chain couples TRBV4-1 to TRBJ2-2, with D possibly matching TRBD1 (5 bases). The germline V gene has CDR1 MGHRA and CDR2 YSYEKL. The germline V and J ends were trimmed by 4 bases and 1 base, with 13 bases remaining between them. This CDR3 has 16 residues. This chain's CDR3 is CASSPLGHLNTGELFF. CDR3 nucleotides: TGCGCCAGCAGCCCCCTTGGACACCTGAACACCGGGGAGCTGTTTTTT.

The J gene is TRBJ2-3, the V gene TRBV5-1; TRBD1 matches at 8 bases. J lost 3 bases, V lost 4 bases, and 7 bases had no gene match. CDR1 and CDR2 (germline): SGHRS, YFSETQ. CDR3 length: 15 amino acids. The CDR3 loop is CASSLRTGRTDTQYF. DNA of the CDR3: TGCGCCAGCAGCCTGAGGACAGGGAGGACAGATACGCAGTATTTT.

V usage is TRBV6-1 and J usage is TRBJ2-1; D perhaps matches TRBD1 (6 bases). The CDR3 length is 15 residues. Germline V gene sequence: CDR1 MNHNS, CDR2 SASEGT. The V end was cut by 3 bases, the J end by 7 bases, with 16 bases between. The CDR3 protein is CASSETGPGRNEQFF. CDR3 sequence (DNA): TGTGCCAGCAGTGAGACAGGCCCTGGACGGAATGAGCAGTTCTTC.

V gene TRBV2 combines with J gene TRBJ1-6; no clear D gene. Trimming pared 6 bases from V and 8 bases from J, leaving 17 bases between. The CDR3 has 15 amino acids. Looked up from germline, CDR1 is SNHLY and CDR2 is FYNNEI. Here the CDR3 reads CASRYGLQSHSPLHF. CDR3 nucleotides: TGTGCCAGCAGATATGGGCTACAGTCGCATTCACCCCTCCACTTT.

This clone was detected only a few times. The rearrangement links TRBV4-1 to TRBJ1-5; D is perhaps TRBD1 (5 bases). V was pared by 2 bases and J by 0 bases, with 17 bases between. CDR3 length equals 18 residues. CDR1 is MGHRA, CDR2 YSYEKL, per germline. This CDR3 reads CASSQLPGWGDSNQPQHF. CDR3 nucleotides: TGCGCCAGCAGCCAACTCCCGGGTTGGGGGGATAGCAATCAGCCCCAGCATTTT.